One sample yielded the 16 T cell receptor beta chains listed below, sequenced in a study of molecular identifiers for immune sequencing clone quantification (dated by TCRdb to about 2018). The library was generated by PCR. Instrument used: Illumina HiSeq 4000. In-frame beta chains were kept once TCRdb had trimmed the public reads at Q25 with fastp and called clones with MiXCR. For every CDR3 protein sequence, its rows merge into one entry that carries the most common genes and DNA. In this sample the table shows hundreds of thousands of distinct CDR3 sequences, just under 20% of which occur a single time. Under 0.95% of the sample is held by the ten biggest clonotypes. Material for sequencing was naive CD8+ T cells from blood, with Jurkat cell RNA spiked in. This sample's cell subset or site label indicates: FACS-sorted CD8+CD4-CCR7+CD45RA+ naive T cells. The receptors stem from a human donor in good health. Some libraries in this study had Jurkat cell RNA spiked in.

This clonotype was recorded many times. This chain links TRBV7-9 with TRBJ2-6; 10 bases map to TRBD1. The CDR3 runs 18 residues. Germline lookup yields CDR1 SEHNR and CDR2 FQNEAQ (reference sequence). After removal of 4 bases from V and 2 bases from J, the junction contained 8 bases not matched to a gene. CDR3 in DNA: TGTGCCAGCAGCTCCCGGGGACAGGGGATCGCTGGGGCCAACGTCCTGACTTTC. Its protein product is CASSSRGQGIAGANVLTF.

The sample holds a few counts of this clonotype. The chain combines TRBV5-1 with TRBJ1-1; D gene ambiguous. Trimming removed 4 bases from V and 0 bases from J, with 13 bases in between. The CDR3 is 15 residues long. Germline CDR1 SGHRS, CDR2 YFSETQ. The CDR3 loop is CASSLASIMNTEAFF. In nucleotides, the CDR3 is TGCGCCAGCAGCCTGGCCTCTATTATGAACACTGAAGCTTTCTTT.

DNA for the CDR3: TGTGCCAGCAGCGCGCACCGGGACAGGGCGTTTAACCCTGAAGCTTTCTTT. It yields the protein CASSAHRDRAFNPEAFF. The chain recombines TRBV9 with TRBJ1-1; 9 bases line up with TRBD1. The CDR3 extends over 17 amino acids. Germline CDR1 is SGDLS and CDR2 is YYNGEE. Trimming took 3 bases from V and 6 from J; bases not matched to a gene: 15. The full variable domain, completed using reference TRBV9 and TRBJ1-1, is DSGVTQTPKHLITATGQRVTLRCSPRSGDLSVYWYQQSLDQGLQFLIQYYNGEERAKGNILERFSAQQFPDLHSELNLSSLELGDSALYFCASSAHRDRAFNPEAFFGQGTRLTVV.

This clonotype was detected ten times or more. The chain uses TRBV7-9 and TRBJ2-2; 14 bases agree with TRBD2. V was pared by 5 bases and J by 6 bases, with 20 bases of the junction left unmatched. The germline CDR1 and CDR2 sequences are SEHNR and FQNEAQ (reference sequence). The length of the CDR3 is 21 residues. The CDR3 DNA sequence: TGTGCCAGCAGCCCAATGCCGGGACTAGCGGGAGTATTGGCGGGCTCCGGGGAGCTGTTTTTT. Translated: CASSPMPGLAGVLAGSGELFF.

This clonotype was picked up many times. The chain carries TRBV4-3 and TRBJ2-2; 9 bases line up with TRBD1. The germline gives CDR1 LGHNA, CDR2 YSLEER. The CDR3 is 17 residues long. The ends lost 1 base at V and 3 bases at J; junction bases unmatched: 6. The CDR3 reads CASSQGRQGVYTGELFF. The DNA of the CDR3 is TGCGCCAGCAGCCAAGGAAGACAGGGGGTATACACCGGGGAGCTGTTTTTT.

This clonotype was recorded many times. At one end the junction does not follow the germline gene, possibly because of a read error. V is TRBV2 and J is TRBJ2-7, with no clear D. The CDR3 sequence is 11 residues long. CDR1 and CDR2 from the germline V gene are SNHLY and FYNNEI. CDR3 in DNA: TGTGCCAGCAGTCAGACGGACCGGAGTCATTTC. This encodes CASSQTDRSHF. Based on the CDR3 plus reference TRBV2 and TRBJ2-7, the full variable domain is EPEVTQTPSHQVTQMGQEVILRCVPISNHLYFYWYRQILGQKVEFLVSFYNNEISEKSEIFDDQFSVERPDGSNFTLKIRSTKLEDSAMYFCASSQTDRSHFGPGTRLTVT.

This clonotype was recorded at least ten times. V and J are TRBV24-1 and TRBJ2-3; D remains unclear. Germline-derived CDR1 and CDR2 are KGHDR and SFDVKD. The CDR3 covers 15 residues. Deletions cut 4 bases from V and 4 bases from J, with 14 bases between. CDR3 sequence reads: CATSDAVDGPDTQYF. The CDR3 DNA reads TGTGCCACCAGTGACGCGGTAGATGGCCCAGATACGCAGTATTTT.

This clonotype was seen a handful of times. The CDR3 loop reads CASRPLAGGNTGELFF. DNA for the CDR3: TGTGCCAGCAGGCCACTAGCGGGGGGGAACACCGGGGAGCTGTTTTTT. The chain has TRBV6-5 and TRBJ2-2, with 12 bases identical to TRBD2. With V trimmed by 6 bases and J by 1 base, 3 bases remained unmatched. This CDR3 is 16 amino acids long. Per the germline V gene, CDR1 is MNHEY and CDR2 is SVGAGI.

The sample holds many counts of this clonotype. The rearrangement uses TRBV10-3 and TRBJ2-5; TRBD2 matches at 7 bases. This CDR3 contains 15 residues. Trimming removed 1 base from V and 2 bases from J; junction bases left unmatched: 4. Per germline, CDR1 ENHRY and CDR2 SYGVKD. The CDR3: CAISEFGTNQETQYF. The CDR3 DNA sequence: TGTGCCATCAGTGAGTTCGGGACTAATCAAGAGACCCAGTACTTC.

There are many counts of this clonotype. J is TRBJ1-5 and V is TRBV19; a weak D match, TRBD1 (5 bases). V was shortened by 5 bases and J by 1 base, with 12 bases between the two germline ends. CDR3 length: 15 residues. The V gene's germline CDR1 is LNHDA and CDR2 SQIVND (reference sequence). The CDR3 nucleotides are TGTGCCAGTAGTCCAGGGACCCGGAGCAATCAGCCCCAGCATTTT. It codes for CASSPGTRSNQPQHF.

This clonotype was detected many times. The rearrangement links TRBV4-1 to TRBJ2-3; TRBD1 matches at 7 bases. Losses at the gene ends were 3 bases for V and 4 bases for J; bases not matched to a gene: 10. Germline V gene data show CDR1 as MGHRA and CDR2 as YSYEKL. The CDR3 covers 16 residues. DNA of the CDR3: TGCGCCAGCAGCCACCAAAGACAGGGCTTATCAGATACGCAGTATTTT. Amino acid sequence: CASSHQRQGLSDTQYF.

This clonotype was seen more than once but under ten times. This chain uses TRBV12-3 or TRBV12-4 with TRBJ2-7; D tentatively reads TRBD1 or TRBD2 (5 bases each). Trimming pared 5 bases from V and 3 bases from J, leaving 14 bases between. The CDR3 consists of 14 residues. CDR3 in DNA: TGTGCCAGCAGTACAGCCGGGACCAACTACGAGCAGTACTTC. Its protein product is CASSTAGTNYEQYF.

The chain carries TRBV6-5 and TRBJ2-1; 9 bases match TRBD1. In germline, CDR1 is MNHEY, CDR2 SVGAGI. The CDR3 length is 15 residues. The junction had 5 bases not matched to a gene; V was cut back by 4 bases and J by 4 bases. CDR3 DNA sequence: TGTGCCAGCAGTTTCGTCGGGACAGGGTACAATGAGCAGTTCTTC. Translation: CASSFVGTGYNEQFF.

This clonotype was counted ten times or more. The CDR3 DNA reads TGCGCCAGCAGCCCGACCCCTGACCCCTCCTACGAGCAGTACTTC. It translates to CASSPTPDPSYEQYF. The chain joins TRBV4-3 to TRBJ2-7; D is undetermined. Per germline, CDR1 LGHNA and CDR2 YSLEER. The CDR3 is 15 amino acids. V was pared by 4 bases and J by 0 bases, with 13 bases between.

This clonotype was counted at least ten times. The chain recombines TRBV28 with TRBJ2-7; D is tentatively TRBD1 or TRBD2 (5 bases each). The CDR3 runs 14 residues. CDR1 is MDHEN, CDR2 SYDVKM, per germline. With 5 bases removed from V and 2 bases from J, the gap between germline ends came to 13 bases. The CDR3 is CASSDGTGPYEQYF. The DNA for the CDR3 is TGTGCCAGCAGTGACGGGACGGGACCCTACGAGCAGTACTTC.

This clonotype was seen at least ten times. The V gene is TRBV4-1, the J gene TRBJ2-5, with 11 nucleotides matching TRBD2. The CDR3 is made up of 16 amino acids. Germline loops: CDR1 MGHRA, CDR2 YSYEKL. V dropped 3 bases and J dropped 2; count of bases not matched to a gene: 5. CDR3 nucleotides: TGCGCCAGCAGCCAGACGTTAGCGGGAGGGCAAGAGACCCAGTACTTC. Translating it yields CASSQTLAGGQETQYF.